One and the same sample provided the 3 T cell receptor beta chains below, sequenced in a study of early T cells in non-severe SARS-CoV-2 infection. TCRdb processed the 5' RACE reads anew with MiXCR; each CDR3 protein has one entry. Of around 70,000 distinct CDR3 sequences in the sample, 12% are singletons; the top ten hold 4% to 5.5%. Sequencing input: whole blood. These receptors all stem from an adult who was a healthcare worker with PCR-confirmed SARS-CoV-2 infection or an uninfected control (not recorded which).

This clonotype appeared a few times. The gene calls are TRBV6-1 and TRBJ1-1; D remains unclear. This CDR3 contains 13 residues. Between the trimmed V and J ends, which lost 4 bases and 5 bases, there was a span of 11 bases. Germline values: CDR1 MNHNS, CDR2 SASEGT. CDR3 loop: CASSGRPRTEAFF. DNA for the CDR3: TGTGCCAGCAGTGGACGCCCGAGGACTGAAGCTTTCTTT.

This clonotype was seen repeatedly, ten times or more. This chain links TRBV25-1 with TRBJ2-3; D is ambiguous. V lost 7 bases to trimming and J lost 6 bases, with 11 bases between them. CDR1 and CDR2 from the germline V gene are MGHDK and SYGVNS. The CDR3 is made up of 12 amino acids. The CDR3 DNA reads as TGTGCCAGCAACGGGTGGCGGGATACGCAGTATTTT. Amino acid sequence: CASNGWRDTQYF.

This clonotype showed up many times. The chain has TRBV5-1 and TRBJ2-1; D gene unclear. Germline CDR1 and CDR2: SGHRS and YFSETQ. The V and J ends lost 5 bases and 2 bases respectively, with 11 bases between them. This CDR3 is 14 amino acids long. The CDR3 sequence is CASSLIGTYNEQFF. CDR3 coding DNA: TGCGCCAGCAGTCTCATTGGAACCTACAATGAGCAGTTCTTC.